This T cell receptor beta chain was found in a study of T cell changes during pregnancy in multiple sclerosis. Clones were sequenced by immunoSEQ multiplex PCR, and TCRdb holds only the in-frame ones, with some missing. The sample has just under 95,000 clones; 92% are singletons. This CDR3 comprises 15 residues. V was trimmed by 2 bases and J by 5 bases, leaving 16 bases between them. Germline lookup yields CDR1 SGHTA and CDR2 FQGTGA. The clonotype was recovered from a female donor with multiple sclerosis, enrolled in a pregnancy study. This chain links TRBV7-3 with TRBJ2-7; maybe TRBD2 (6 bases). The sample here was peripheral blood, taken in the first trimester of pregnancy. The CDR3 region is CASSLDGSREDEQYF. CDR3 DNA: TGTGCCAGCAGCTTAGACGGGTCCAGGGAGGACGAGCAGTACTTC.